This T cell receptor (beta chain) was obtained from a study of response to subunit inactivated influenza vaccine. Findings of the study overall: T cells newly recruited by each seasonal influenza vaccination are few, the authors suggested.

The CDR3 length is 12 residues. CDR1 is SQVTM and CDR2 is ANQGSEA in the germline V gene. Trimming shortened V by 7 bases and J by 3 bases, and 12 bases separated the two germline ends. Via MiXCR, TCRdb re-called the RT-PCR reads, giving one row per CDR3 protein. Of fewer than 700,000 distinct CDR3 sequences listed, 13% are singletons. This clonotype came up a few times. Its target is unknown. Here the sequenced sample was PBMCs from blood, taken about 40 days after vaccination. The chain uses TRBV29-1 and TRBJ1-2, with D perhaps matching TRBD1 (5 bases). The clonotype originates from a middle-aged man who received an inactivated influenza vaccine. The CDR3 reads CSARGEDYGYTF. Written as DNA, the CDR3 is TGCAGCGCCAGAGGGGAAGACTATGGCTACACCTTC.